The present T cell receptor beta chain was sequenced within a study of neurological immune-mediated disorders. Overall study: Secondary progressive cases numbered 3 among the roughly 34 multiple sclerosis patients, while the other 31 were relapsing-remitting. Overall study findings and caveats: According to phylogenetic grouping, one related-CDR3 cluster, a possible signature, contained the repertoires of 18 of 34 multiple sclerosis patients.

The V and J ends lost 3 bases and 2 bases respectively, with 8 bases between them. The germline V gene encodes CDR1 MGHDK and CDR2 SYGVNS. This CDR3 region has 15 residues. This clonotype was seen at least ten times. Its target is unknown. Using its own MiXCR run on the 5' RACE reads, TCRdb lists one record per CDR3 protein. In the table there are fewer than 85,000 distinct CDR3 sequences, roughly 4.9% of which are singletons. The sequencing sample was made of PBMCs. The TCR sequence derives from an older woman with multiple sclerosis. This chain connects TRBV25-1 to TRBJ1-6; the D gene is possibly TRBD1 (5 bases). CDR3 nucleotide sequence: TGTGCCAGCAGTGACGCAGGGACCTATAATTCACCCCTCCACTTT. It specifies CASSDAGTYNSPLHF. The full variable domain, with the rest looked up from reference TRBV25-1 and TRBJ1-6, is EADIYQTPRYLVIGTGKKITLECSQTMGHDKMYWYQQDPGMELHLIHYSYGVNSTEKGDLSSESTVSRIRTEHFPLTLESARPSHTSQYLCASSDAGTYNSPLHFGNGTRLTVT.